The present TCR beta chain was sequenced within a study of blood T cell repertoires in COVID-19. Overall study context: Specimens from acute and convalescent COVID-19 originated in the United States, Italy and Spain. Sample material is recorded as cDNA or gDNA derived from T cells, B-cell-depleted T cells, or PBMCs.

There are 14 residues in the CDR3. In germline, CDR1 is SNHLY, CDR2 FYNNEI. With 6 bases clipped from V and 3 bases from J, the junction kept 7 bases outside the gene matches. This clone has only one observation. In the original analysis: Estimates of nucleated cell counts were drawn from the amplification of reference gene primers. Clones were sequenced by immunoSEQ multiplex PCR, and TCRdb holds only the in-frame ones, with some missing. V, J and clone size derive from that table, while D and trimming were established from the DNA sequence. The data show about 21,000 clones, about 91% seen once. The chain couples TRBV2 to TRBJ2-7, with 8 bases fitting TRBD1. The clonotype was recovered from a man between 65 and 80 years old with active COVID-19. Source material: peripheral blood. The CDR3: CASSVLTGDYEQYF. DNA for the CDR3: TGTGCCAGCAGCGTCTTGACAGGGGACTACGAGCAGTACTTC.